This entry features one TCR beta chain sequence. CDR1 SGHTA and CDR2 FQGNSA come from the germline V gene. J lost 0 bases, V lost 8 bases, and 5 bases had no gene match. The CDR3 runs to 14 residues. Only in-frame clones appear in the TCRdb table, and some are missing; sequencing was by immunoSEQ multiplex PCR. The sample has 15,000 or so clones, around 82% seen once. The data were obtained in a study of neoadjuvant anti-PD-1 for oral cavity cancer. About the research overall: Before surgery, most patients got three to four biweekly 3 mg/kg nivolumab doses.

Time point in this sample: after neoadjuvant nivolumab, at surgical resection. These newly diagnosed stage II-IVA oral cavity squamous cell carcinoma patients had no prior systemic or radiation treatment. Sequencing was performed on PBMCs, taken after nivolumab (anti-PD-1) treatment. This TCR was recovered from a person aged 40 to 85 with oral cavity squamous cell carcinoma. The V and J genes are TRBV7-2 and TRBJ2-5; 8 bases are a match to TRBD2. The CDR3 bases are TGTGCCAGCGGGCGGGGGGCAGACCAAGAGACCCAGTACTTC. It is translated as CASGRGADQETQYF.